These 5 T cell receptor beta chains originate from one sample sequenced in a study of regulatory T cells in long-lasting Graves disease (dated by TCRdb to about 2021). Libraries were prepared through multiplex PCR. TCRdb shows the sequencer as Illumina HiSeq 4000. iRepertoire HTBI primers and Arm-PCR amplification of CDR3 regions were used to construct TCR beta libraries. TCRdb applied fastp at Q25 and MiXCR to the public reads, then kept only in-frame beta chains. All rows with the same CDR3 protein become a single entry with the most common DNA and genes. A total of 650,000 to 700,000 distinct CDR3 sequences appear in this sample, 30% of them only once. The ten biggest clones cover 35% to 55% of the sample. The time point label, read with the paper, signifies: persistent/refractory GD, antithyroid drugs over 5 years with positive TRAb. For both TCR sequencing and RNA sequencing, RNA was extracted from PBMCs using TRIzol.

Material: peripheral blood mononuclear cells (PBMCs), obtained when the disease was refractory, from a patient treated with antithyroid drugs. These receptors were taken from a female donor with Graves disease.

This chain links TRBV28 with TRBJ1-2; no clear D. Germline CDR1 MDHEN, CDR2 SYDVKM. This CDR3 comprises 14 residues. V was shortened by 6 bases and J by 4 bases, with 15 bases between the two germline ends. CDR3 nucleotide sequence: TGTGCCAGCAGCCAGACGAGGGCCTCCTATGGCTACACCTTC. Amino acid sequence: CASSQTRASYGYTF.

There are many counts of this clonotype. V is TRBV5-1 and J is TRBJ1-1; possible D gene TRBD1, 6 bases. The CDR3 contains 14 residues. V was pared by 2 bases and J by 4 bases, with 12 bases between. Germline V gives CDR1 SGHRS, CDR2 YFSETQ. The CDR3 sequence: CASSLQGGSTEAFF. For the CDR3, the DNA is TGCGCCAGCAGCTTACAGGGAGGGAGCACTGAAGCTTTCTTT.

This rearrangement joins TRBV12-5 to TRBJ1-5, with D unclear. The CDR3 has 13 residues. Germline V gene data show CDR1 as LGHNT and CDR2 as FRNRAP. V lost 7 bases to trimming and J lost 0 bases, with 7 bases between them. The CDR3 loop reads CASAPSSNQPQHF. CDR3 sequence (DNA): TGTGCTAGTGCCCCGAGTAGCAATCAGCCCCAGCATTTT.

This chain links TRBV6-2 or TRBV6-3 with TRBJ1-2; no clear D gene. The CDR3 totals 15 residues. V lost 2 bases, J lost 4 bases, and 14 bases lay in between. Germline V gene lookup returns CDR1 MNHEY and CDR2 SVGEGT. CDR3 residues: CASSYDPNGGYGYTF. As DNA, the CDR3 is TGTGCCAGCAGTTACGACCCGAACGGAGGCTATGGCTACACCTTC.

The J gene is TRBJ1-2, the V gene TRBV6-5; D is perhaps TRBD1 (6 bases). The germline CDR1 and CDR2 sequences are MNHEY and SVGAGI. The V end lost 4 bases, the J end lost 3 bases, and 15 bases lay between the germline ends. The length of the CDR3 is 15 residues. DNA for the CDR3: TGTGCCAGCAGTTCCGAAGTCAGGGGTTACTATGGCTACACCTTC. This sequence encodes CASSSEVRGYYGYTF.